The present T cell receptor (beta chain) was sequenced within a study of cytomegalovirus exposure and HLA in healthy donors. Primers for the PCR totalled 60 Vbeta and 13 Jbeta. Sequencing was performed with immunoSEQ multiplex PCR; in TCRdb, only in-frame clones are kept and a portion is missing. The table lists more than 100,000 clones. This TCR was recovered from a man younger than 30 in good health and CMV-seronegative. Specimen: PBMCs.

CDR3 in amino acids: CAIGGREQFF. The CDR3 region has the DNA TGTGCCATTGGGGGCAGGGAGCAGTTCTTC. J is TRBJ2-1 and V is TRBV6-1; the D gene is possibly TRBD1 (6 bases). This CDR3 is built from 10 residues. V was shortened by 10 bases and J by 10 bases, with 11 bases between the two germline ends. Germline CDR1 MNHNS, CDR2 SASEGT.